The 21 T cell receptor beta chains below come from one sample, sequenced in a study of blood T cells in healthy people across ages. Primed by a sample-barcoded 5' primer and a J-beta primer mix, a second PCR proceeded for roughly 6 to 12 cycles. MiXCR was run by TCRdb on the 5' RACE reads, yielding one entry per CDR3 protein. The sample has over 1,200,000 distinct CDR3 sequences; roughly 59% are singletons. The sequencing input was blood. These receptor sequences come from a man younger than 35 in good health.

The chain combines TRBV13 with TRBJ2-3, with D maybe TRBD1 (6 bases). Germline V CDR1 and CDR2: PRHDT, FYEKMQ (reference sequence). The V and J ends lost 2 bases and 6 bases respectively, with 15 bases between them. This CDR3 has 15 residues. Here the CDR3 reads CASSLKWTAQDTQYF. CDR3 sequence (DNA): TGTGCCAGCAGCTTAAAATGGACAGCTCAGGATACGCAGTATTTT.

The rearrangement joins TRBV7-2 to TRBJ2-3; TRBD2 might be the D (6 bases). The CDR3 length is 16 residues. The germline V gene has CDR1 SGHTA and CDR2 FQGNSA. The V gene lost 5 bases and the J gene lost 0 bases, with 15 bases spanning the gap. This CDR3 reads CASSLGSGPSTDTQYF. The CDR3 nucleotides are TGTGCCAGCAGCCTAGGGAGCGGGCCTAGCACAGATACGCAGTATTTT.

The chain joins TRBV4-1 to TRBJ1-2, with D hard to call. This CDR3 comprises 14 residues. The V gene lost 6 bases and the J gene lost 1 base, with 12 bases spanning the gap. CDR1 and CDR2 from the germline V gene are MGHRA and YSYEKL. The CDR3, as DNA: TGCGCCAGCAGGACCGACACGTTTAACTATGGCTACACCTTC. The encoded protein is CASRTDTFNYGYTF.

The chain uses TRBV25-1 and TRBJ2-1; TRBD2 is a possible D gene (5 bases). Germline V lookup: CDR1 MGHDK, CDR2 SYGVNS. This CDR3 region has 13 residues. The V gene lost 0 bases and the J gene lost 8 bases, with 8 bases spanning the gap. CDR3 in DNA: TGTGCCAGCAGTGAATATAAGGAGGATGAGCAGTTCTTC. Translation: CASSEYKEDEQFF.

The chain couples TRBV7-9 to TRBJ2-1; 9 nucleotides match TRBD1. V shed 5 bases and J 6 bases; nucleotides not matched to a gene: 8. CDR1 is SEHNR and CDR2 is FQNEAQ in the germline V gene (reference sequence). The CDR3 contains 15 residues. The CDR3 bases are TGTGCCAGCAGCGTCCGGGACAGGGTTGGCAATGAGCAGTTCTTC. Translated: CASSVRDRVGNEQFF. Drawing the rest from reference TRBV7-9 and TRBJ2-1, the complete variable domain is DTGVSQNPRHKITKRGQNVTFRCDPISEHNRLYWYRQTLGQGPEFLTYFQNEAQLEKSRLLSDRFSAERPKGSFSTLEIQRTEQGDSAMYLCASSVRDRVGNEQFFGPGTRLTVL.

This clonotype was seen a few times. This chain connects TRBV11-1 to TRBJ2-4; D gene unclear. The end of the DNA aligns better with TRBJ2-7, so the J call may be wrong. This CDR3 region has 12 residues. Germline values: CDR1 SGHAT, CDR2 FQDESV (reference sequence). CDR3 DNA sequence: TGTGCCAGCAGCCCCTCCGGTTTCGAGCAGTACTTC. Amino acid sequence: CASSPSGFEQYF.

The rearrangement uses TRBV7-8 and TRBJ2-2, with 9 bases fitting TRBD2. V shed 5 bases and J 2 bases; nucleotides not matched to a gene: 9. This CDR3 spans 17 amino acids. The germline V gene has CDR1 SGHVS and CDR2 FQNEAQ. The CDR3: CASSRLRAGGNTGELFF. CDR3 DNA: TGTGCCAGCAGCCGCCTCAGAGCGGGGGGAAACACCGGGGAGCTGTTTTTT.

This chain connects TRBV11-2 to TRBJ2-3, with D perhaps matching TRBD2 (6 bases). Germline CDR1 SGHAT, CDR2 FQNNGV. Between the trimmed V and J ends, which lost 3 bases and 1 base, there was a span of 14 bases. The CDR3 sequence is 16 residues long. The CDR3 sequence is CASSFLEGHGTDTQYF. Written as DNA, the CDR3 is TGTGCCAGCAGCTTTTTGGAGGGGCATGGCACAGATACGCAGTATTTT.

The V and J genes are TRBV15 and TRBJ2-3; 7 bases match TRBD1. V gave up 0 bases and J gave up 4 bases; unmatched junction bases: 13. The CDR3 has 18 amino acids. CDR1 and CDR2 from the germline V gene are LNHNV and YYDKDF (reference sequence). The CDR3 is CATSRDKLGDRAPDTQYF. The CDR3 DNA reads TGTGCCACCAGCAGAGATAAGTTAGGTGACAGGGCCCCAGATACGCAGTATTTT.

This chain joins TRBV6-1 and TRBJ2-7; TRBD2 matches at 10 bases. CDR3 length: 18 residues. Germline V gene data show CDR1 as MNHNS and CDR2 as SASEGT. The J segment lost 6 bases and the V segment lost 6 bases, leaving 20 bases of the junction unmatched. The CDR3 coding sequence is TGTGCCAGCAGCCCCGGGGGACTAGCGAAACCTAGCGGGTCCGAGCAGTACTTC. It encodes CASSPGGLAKPSGSEQYF.

The chain links TRBV29-1 to TRBJ2-7; D not resolved. Germline V gene lookup returns CDR1 SQVTM and CDR2 ANQGSEA. V was cut by 4 bases and J by 2 bases, with 18 bases left in between. This CDR3 spans 15 amino acids. CDR3 residues: CSVGSPAGATYEQYF. The CDR3, as DNA: TGCAGCGTTGGTAGCCCTGCTGGAGCCACCTACGAGCAGTACTTC.

This clonotype was counted many times. The rearrangement joins TRBV28 to TRBJ2-1, with 11 bases that match TRBD1. Per the germline V gene, CDR1 is MDHEN and CDR2 is SYDVKM. Trimming took 4 bases from V and 6 from J; bases not matched to a gene: 8. This CDR3 has 16 amino acids. The CDR3 loop reads CASSYGDRGGANEQFF. CDR3 coding DNA: TGTGCCAGCAGTTACGGGGACAGGGGGGGAGCCAATGAGCAGTTCTTC. The full variable domain, completed using reference TRBV28 and TRBJ2-1, is DVKVTQSSRYLVKRTGEKVFLECVQDMDHENMFWYRQDPGLGLRLIYFSYDVKMKEKGDIPEGYSVSREKKERFSLILESASTNQTSMYLCASSYGDRGGANEQFFGPGTRLTVL.

The chain has TRBV6-5 and TRBJ1-4; 9 nucleotides match TRBD1. CDR3 length equals 14 residues. With 5 bases clipped from V and 6 bases from J, the junction kept 4 bases outside the gene matches. The germline V gene encodes CDR1 MNHEY and CDR2 SVGAGI. CDR3 bases: TGTGCCAGCAGTACAGGGGGCTTGGATGAAAAACTGTTTTTT. Encoded protein: CASSTGGLDEKLFF.

The genes are TRBV5-1 and TRBJ1-6, with D possibly matching TRBD1 (6 bases). Trimming removed 0 bases at V and 5 bases at J, with 9 bases between. CDR3 length: 15 amino acids. In germline, CDR1 is SGHRS, CDR2 YFSETQ. The CDR3 DNA reads TGCGCCAGCAGCTTGGAAGGGGGTCATAATTCACCCCTCCACTTT. This encodes CASSLEGGHNSPLHF.

V is TRBV27 and J is TRBJ2-7, with TRBD1 matching over 9 bases. Germline V gene sequence: CDR1 MNHEY, CDR2 SMNVEV (reference sequence). V shed 3 bases and J 7 bases; nucleotides not matched to a gene: 13. CDR3 length equals 16 residues. CDR3 loop: CASSFQTGTGLGEQYF. The DNA of the CDR3 is TGTGCCAGCAGTTTTCAGACCGGGACAGGGCTGGGAGAGCAGTACTTC.

The V and J genes are TRBV7-2 and TRBJ2-1; 9 positions agree with TRBD1. The CDR3 length is 17 residues. The V segment lost 2 bases and the J segment 1 base; nucleotides outside the gene matches: 6. Germline values: CDR1 SGHTA, CDR2 FQGNSA. CDR3 nucleotide sequence: TGTGCCAGCAGCTTAACAGGGGGCCAACCTTCCTACAATGAGCAGTTCTTC. This sequence encodes CASSLTGGQPSYNEQFF.

For this clonotype: This may stem from a read error, because a much larger clone lies one nucleotide away. The CDR3 sequence: CASRQSSEPEQYF. CDR3 nucleotides: TGTGCCAGCAGGCAGAGTAGCGAGCCCGAGCAGTACTTC. The chain combines TRBV6-2 or TRBV6-3 with TRBJ2-5; the D gene is possibly TRBD2 (5 bases). Gene TRBJ2-7 matches the end of the DNA better, so the J call may be wrong. CDR1 is MNHEY and CDR2 is SVGEGT in the germline V gene. The CDR3 runs to 13 residues.

Written as DNA, the CDR3 is TGTGCCAGCAGCCAAGATCCGGGAATTGCGAGAGATACGCAGTATTTT. This codes for CASSQDPGIARDTQYF. The V call is TRBV4-2, the J call TRBJ2-3; tentatively, D is TRBD2 (5 bases). Per the germline V gene, CDR1 is LGHNA and CDR2 is YNFKEQ. The length of the CDR3 is 16 residues. Trimming cost V 0 bases and J 5 bases, with 15 bases left between them.

The chain links TRBV5-6 to TRBJ2-4; TRBD1 agrees at 9 bases. Germline V gives CDR1 SGHDT, CDR2 YYEEEE. The CDR3 totals 18 residues. The V and J ends lost 4 bases and 1 base, in that order; junction bases with no gene match: 12. CDR3 bases: TGTGCCAGCAGCCTGCTGACAGGGGGGTTGTTTGCCAAAAACATTCAGTACTTC. This sequence encodes CASSLLTGGLFAKNIQYF. Together with reference TRBV5-6 and TRBJ2-4, the CDR3 gives the full variable domain: DAGVTQSPTHLIKTRGQQVTLRCSPKSGHDTVSWYQQALGQGPQFIFQYYEEEERQRGNFPDRFSGHQFPNYSSELNVNALLLGDSALYLCASSLLTGGLFAKNIQYFGAGTRLSVL.

The rearrangement uses TRBV3-1 and TRBJ2-7; D is possibly TRBD2 (6 bases). V lost 8 bases and J lost 0, with 17 bases in between. The CDR3 sequence is 15 residues long. Germline V gene sequence: CDR1 LGHDT, CDR2 YNNKEL (reference sequence). DNA for the CDR3: TGTGCCAGCCGTTCATGGGCGGGGAACTCCTACGAGCAGTACTTC. The encoded protein is CASRSWAGNSYEQYF.

The gene calls are TRBV7-2 and TRBJ1-2; D ambiguous. The CDR3 runs 15 residues. CDR1 is SGHTA, CDR2 FQGNSA, per germline. The ends were cut back, 1 base at V and 1 base at J, with 10 bases in the middle. For the CDR3, the DNA is TGTGCCAGCAGCTTAGTCGAAGGGCTTAACTATGGCTACACCTTC. Residues: CASSLVEGLNYGYTF.